These 29 T cell receptor beta chains were all obtained from the same sample, sequenced in a study of sequential checkpoint blockade in melanoma. Libraries were prepared by immunoSEQ multiplex PCR; TCRdb keeps only in-frame clonotypes and omits some of them. The table has about 38,000 clones, roughly 90% seen once; the top ten hold around an eighth. As for treatment: randomized to nivolumab then ipilimumab (arm A) or the reverse (arm B). The specimen comprised CD8+ T cells sorted from blood (inferred from file names), sampled from a patient given nivolumab and ipilimumab in sequence. The receptor source for this set is a human donor with melanoma.

This clone was recorded once. The genes are TRBV6-5 and TRBJ1-2; D is ambiguous. Trimming cost V 4 bases and J 2 bases, with 8 bases left between them. Germline-derived CDR1 and CDR2 are MNHEY and SVGAGI. This CDR3 has 13 residues. The CDR3, as DNA: TGTGCCAGCAGTTCCCAACAGAACTATGGCTACACCTTC. Its translation is CASSSQQNYGYTF.

The chain uses TRBV2 and TRBJ1-5; D uncertain. Germline V gives CDR1 SNHLY, CDR2 FYNNEI. This CDR3 is built from 14 residues. V lost 6 bases and J lost 1, with 10 bases in between. In DNA form, the CDR3 reads TGTGCCAGCAGGTCAACAGAGAGCAATCAGCCCCAGCATTTT. This encodes CASRSTESNQPQHF. Full variable domain (outside the CDR3, taken from reference TRBV2 and TRBJ1-5): EPEVTQTPSHQVTQMGQEVILRCVPISNHLYFYWYRQILGQKVEFLVSFYNNEISEKSEIFDDQFSVERPDGSNFTLKIRSTKLEDSAMYFCASRSTESNQPQHFGDGTRLSIL.

The chain couples TRBV7-9 to TRBJ2-1; TRBD2 matches at 14 bases. J lost 1 base, V lost 1 base, and 6 bases had no gene match. Germline assignment: CDR1 SEHNR and CDR2 FQNEAQ (reference sequence). The CDR3 totals 19 residues. CDR3 DNA: TGTGCCAGCAGCTTAGAGGGGACTAGCGGGAGTAGGTCCTACAATGAGCAGTTCTTC. It encodes CASSLEGTSGSRSYNEQFF.

This CDR3 is CASSGYTVSSYNEQFF. The DNA of the CDR3 is TGCGCCAGCAGTGGGTACACAGTGAGCTCCTACAATGAGCAGTTCTTC. The chain joins TRBV10-2 to TRBJ2-1, with D uncertain. The CDR3 has 16 amino acids. The V gene lost 4 bases and the J gene lost 0 bases, with 13 bases spanning the gap. Germline V lookup: CDR1 WSHSY, CDR2 SAAADI.

The rearrangement joins TRBV4-3 to TRBJ2-1, with 9 bases lining up with TRBD2. Germline V gene sequence: CDR1 LGHNA, CDR2 YSLEER. The CDR3 is made up of 16 amino acids. V shed 0 bases and J 4 bases; nucleotides not matched to a gene: 4. CDR3 amino acids: CASSQDGLATYNEQFF. In DNA, the CDR3 is TGCGCCAGCAGCCAAGATGGACTAGCGACTTACAATGAGCAGTTCTTC.

The chain recombines TRBV11-2 with TRBJ2-2; 10 positions agree with TRBD1. The germline V gene encodes CDR1 SGHAT and CDR2 FQNNGV. The V and J ends lost 5 bases and 6 bases, in that order; junction bases with no gene match: 9. The CDR3 loop spans 16 amino acids. Written as DNA, the CDR3 is TGTGCCAGCAGCCCCTCTCCCGGGACAGGGGCCGGGGAGCTGTTTTTT. Its translation is CASSPSPGTGAGELFF. The whole variable domain, remainder taken from reference TRBV11-2 and TRBJ2-2, is EAGVAQSPRYKIIEKRQSVAFWCNPISGHATLYWYQQILGQGPKLLIQFQNNGVVDDSQLPKDRFSAERLKGVDSTLKIQPAKLEDSAVYLCASSPSPGTGAGELFFGEGSRLTVL.

The chain combines TRBV7-9 with TRBJ2-5, with 9 bases fitting TRBD2. The CDR3 length is 19 residues. V shed 5 bases, J shed 1 base, and the junction held 17 bases outside the gene matches. The germline gives CDR1 SEHNR, CDR2 FQNEAQ (reference sequence). The CDR3 loop is CASSLPSEIRLAAQETQYF. The CDR3 nucleotides are TGTGCCAGCAGCCTACCATCCGAAATCAGACTAGCGGCCCAAGAGACCCAGTACTTC.

The chain recombines TRBV7-6 with TRBJ2-2, with 13 bases lining up with TRBD2. V lost 0 bases to trimming and J lost 0 bases; unmatched junction nucleotides: 13. The CDR3 runs to 22 residues. Germline CDR1 is SGHVS and CDR2 is FNYEAQ. The CDR3 loop is CASSLAPNRLAGGRSNTGELFF. The CDR3 coding sequence is TGTGCCAGCAGCTTAGCCCCAAACCGACTAGCGGGAGGCCGATCGAACACCGGGGAGCTGTTTTTT.

This clone was detected a few times. The chain is built from TRBV5-4 and TRBJ1-3, with D hard to call. The ends were cut back, 4 bases at V and 0 bases at J, with 14 bases in the middle. The CDR3 spans 16 residues. Germline values: CDR1 SGHNT, CDR2 YYREEE (reference sequence). The CDR3 spells CASSDPRDGSGNTIYF. The CDR3 nucleotides read TGTGCCAGCAGCGACCCCCGGGATGGCTCTGGAAACACCATATATTTT.

This chain connects TRBV7-9 to TRBJ2-1; TRBD2 aligns across 7 bases. From germline, CDR1 is SEHNR and CDR2 FQNEAQ (reference sequence). The CDR3 is made up of 15 amino acids. The V segment lost 7 bases and the J segment 7 bases; nucleotides outside the gene matches: 13. CDR3 in amino acids: CASTNRREYGNEQFF. In DNA, the CDR3 is TGTGCCAGCACAAATCGGCGGGAGTATGGGAATGAGCAGTTCTTC. The full variable domain, in which reference TRBV7-9 and TRBJ2-1 provide the parts outside the CDR3, is DTGVSQNPRHKITKRGQNVTFRCDPISEHNRLYWYRQTLGQGPEFLTYFQNEAQLEKSRLLSDRFSAERPKGSFSTLEIQRTEQGDSAMYLCASTNRREYGNEQFFGPGTRLTVL.

The CDR3 reads CATSRDSSGSGLYNEQFF. Written as DNA, the CDR3 is TGTGCCACCAGCAGAGATAGTAGCGGGAGTGGGTTGTACAATGAGCAGTTCTTC. J is TRBJ2-1 and V is TRBV15, with 9 bases lining up with TRBD2. The CDR3 has 18 residues. V lost 0 bases and J lost 4; bases outside the gene matches: 10. Germline V gene sequence: CDR1 LNHNV, CDR2 YYDKDF (reference sequence).

The rearrangement links TRBV6-6 to TRBJ2-3; the match to TRBD2 covers 10 bases. This CDR3 has 13 amino acids. V trimming: 6 bases; J trimming: 6 bases; junction bases outside the gene matches: 3. The germline gives CDR1 MNHNY, CDR2 SVGAGI (reference sequence). CDR3 sequence (DNA): TGTGCCAGCAGACTAGCGGGAATGGATACGCAGTATTTT. It specifies CASRLAGMDTQYF.

The chain carries TRBV19 and TRBJ2-7; TRBD1 agrees at 11 bases. V lost 3 bases and J lost 3; bases outside the gene matches: 4. The CDR3 runs 15 residues. From germline, CDR1 is LNHDA and CDR2 SQIVND (reference sequence). CDR3 DNA sequence: TGTGCCAGTAGTATTGGACAGGGGGCTTTCTACGAGCAGTACTTC. Protein sequence: CASSIGQGAFYEQYF.

Comment on this clone: At one of its ends the junction is not consistent with the germline gene, which may arise from a read error. V is TRBV2 and J is TRBJ2-3; 9 bases align to TRBD2. The CDR3 is made up of 17 amino acids. CDR1 is SNHLY, CDR2 FYNNEI, per germline. The CDR3 DNA sequence: TGTGCCAGAAGTGAGGGGTCTAGCGGGGCTAGCACAGATACGCAGTATTTT. This gives the protein CARSEGSSGASTDTQYF.

In nucleotides, the CDR3 is TGTGCCAGCAGTTTATTACTAGCGGGAGGGCCAAATGAGCAGTTCTTC. Its translation: CASSLLLAGGPNEQFF. The chain combines TRBV27 with TRBJ2-1; 13 bases fit TRBD2. Looked up from germline, CDR1 is MNHEY and CDR2 is SMNVEV (reference sequence). There are 16 residues in the CDR3. The ends lost 1 base at V and 7 bases at J; junction bases unmatched: 4.

This clone has only a few counts. This chain joins TRBV14 and TRBJ2-7; D uncertain. CDR1 and CDR2 (germline): SGHDN, FVKESK. The CDR3 has 13 amino acids. V was trimmed by 6 bases and J by 2 bases, leaving 11 bases between them. In nucleotides, the CDR3 is TGTGCCAGCAGTCACAGAAATCCCTACGAGCAGTACTTC. Translation gives CASSHRNPYEQYF.

The rearrangement uses TRBV6-1 and TRBJ2-7, with a tentative D call TRBD1 (5 bases). CDR1 MNHNS and CDR2 SASEGT come from the germline V gene. With 1 base removed from V and 4 bases from J, the gap between germline ends came to 14 bases. This CDR3 is built from 15 residues. In nucleotides, the CDR3 is TGTGCCAGCAGTGAAGATCAGGGTGGCCGGTACGAGCAGTACTTC. Encoded protein: CASSEDQGGRYEQYF.

For this clone: Other nucleotide sequences from this sample produce the same CDR3. The V gene is TRBV7-9, the J gene TRBJ2-2; D unclear. Per the germline V gene, CDR1 is SEHNR and CDR2 is FQNEAQ (reference sequence). V lost 0 bases and J lost 1, with 3 bases in between. This CDR3 has 14 residues. Here the CDR3 DNA reads TGTGCCAGCAGCTTAGCACTGAACACCGGGGAGCTGTTTTTT. Encoded protein: CASSLALNTGELFF.

V and J are TRBV7-2 and TRBJ1-1, with unresolved D. CDR3 size: 13 residues. From germline, CDR1 is SGHTA and CDR2 FQGNSA. Trimming left V 6 bases short and J 3 bases short, with 11 bases between. The CDR3 DNA is TGTGCCAGCAGTACCGGTGTTTACACTGAAGCTTTCTTT. Protein product: CASSTGVYTEAFF.

This clone was found once. The chain is built from TRBV9 and TRBJ1-2; D is undetermined. V lost 3 bases, J lost 0 bases, and 6 bases lay in between. Per germline, CDR1 SGDLS and CDR2 YYNGEE. There are 13 residues in the CDR3. CDR3 residues: CASSGGSNYGYTF. Written as DNA, the CDR3 is TGTGCCAGCAGCGGAGGTTCTAACTATGGCTACACCTTC.

The chain uses TRBV7-9 and TRBJ2-1; a possible D gene is TRBD2 (7 bases). Trimming took 10 bases from V and 1 from J, leaving 14 bases between them. This CDR3 comprises 14 residues. CDR1 and CDR2 (germline): SEHNR, FQNEAQ (reference sequence). The CDR3 loop reads CANSRGGSYNEQFF. CDR3 DNA: TGTGCCAACTCTAGGGGGGGGTCCTACAATGAGCAGTTCTTC.

The J gene is TRBJ2-5, the V gene TRBV7-3; 7 positions agree with TRBD2. Germline CDR1 is SGHTA and CDR2 is FQGTGA. V lost 5 bases to trimming and J lost 2 bases; unmatched junction nucleotides: 5. The CDR3 is made up of 14 amino acids. The CDR3 is CASSIGGGQETQYF. The CDR3 DNA is TGTGCCAGCAGCATTGGGGGGGGACAAGAGACCCAGTACTTC. The full variable domain, in which reference TRBV7-3 and TRBJ2-5 provide the parts outside the CDR3, is GAGVSQTPSNKVTEKGKYVELRCDPISGHTALYWYRQSLGQGPEFLIYFQGTGAADDSGLPNDRFFAVRPEGSVSTLKIQRTERGDSAVYLCASSIGGGQETQYFGPGTRLLVL.

The V call is TRBV4-1, the J call TRBJ1-4; D gene ambiguous. CDR1 is MGHRA, CDR2 YSYEKL, per germline. The CDR3 length is 15 residues. V gave up 6 bases and J gave up 0 bases, with 11 bases separating them. The CDR3 region has the DNA TGCGCCAGCAGGGAAACCCTAGCAACTAATGAAAAACTGTTTTTT. Protein sequence: CASRETLATNEKLFF.

This chain connects TRBV25-1 to TRBJ2-7, with TRBD1 identical over 9 bases. V shed 8 bases, J shed 0 bases, and the junction held 8 bases outside the gene matches. The CDR3 contains 15 residues. Germline values: CDR1 MGHDK, CDR2 SYGVNS. The CDR3 is CASSTGTGNSYEQYF. CDR3 coding DNA: TGTGCCAGCTCAACCGGGACAGGGAACTCCTACGAGCAGTACTTC.

This chain connects TRBV27 to TRBJ2-1, with a possible D match to TRBD1 (6 bases). The CDR3 has 15 amino acids. CDR1 and CDR2 from the germline V gene are MNHEY and SMNVEV (reference sequence). V lost 3 bases to trimming and J lost 0 bases, with 9 bases between them. The chain's CDR3 is CASSFGGRSYNEQFF. The CDR3 region has the DNA TGTGCCAGCAGTTTTGGGGGCCGCTCCTACAATGAGCAGTTCTTC.

The chain carries TRBV6-5 and TRBJ1-1, with 7 bases identical to TRBD1. Germline V lookup: CDR1 MNHEY, CDR2 SVGAGI. The CDR3 is 15 amino acids. The ends lost 2 bases at V and 5 bases at J; junction bases unmatched: 8. CDR3 sequence reads: CASSYAPNRGTEAFF. CDR3 DNA: TGTGCCAGCAGTTACGCGCCCAACAGGGGAACTGAAGCTTTCTTT.

The gene calls are TRBV27 and TRBJ2-2, with D unclear. Per the germline V gene, CDR1 is MNHEY and CDR2 is SMNVEV (reference sequence). V was pared by 0 bases and J by 8 bases, with 7 bases between. This CDR3 has 13 residues. CDR3 sequence (DNA): TGTGCCAGCAGTTTATCACAATCTGGGGAGCTGTTTTTT. Translated: CASSLSQSGELFF.

The V gene is TRBV28, the J gene TRBJ2-7, with 12 bases aligning to TRBD1. The V and J ends lost 3 bases and 4 bases, in that order; junction bases with no gene match: 4. CDR1 and CDR2 (germline): MDHEN, SYDVKM. The CDR3 extends over 15 amino acids. The CDR3 DNA follows: TGTGCCAGCAGTTTCAGGGACAGGGGGCCGTACGAGCAGTACGTC. Translated, it gives CASSFRDRGPYEQYV.

J is TRBJ2-1 and V is TRBV7-6; D is perhaps TRBD2 (5 bases). Germline CDR1 and CDR2: SGHVS and FNYEAQ. The CDR3 has 16 residues. Trimming left V 2 bases short and J 3 bases short, with 14 bases between. The CDR3 is CASSLSFGESYNEQFF. CDR3 bases: TGTGCCAGCAGCTTATCCTTCGGGGAAAGCTACAATGAGCAGTTCTTC.